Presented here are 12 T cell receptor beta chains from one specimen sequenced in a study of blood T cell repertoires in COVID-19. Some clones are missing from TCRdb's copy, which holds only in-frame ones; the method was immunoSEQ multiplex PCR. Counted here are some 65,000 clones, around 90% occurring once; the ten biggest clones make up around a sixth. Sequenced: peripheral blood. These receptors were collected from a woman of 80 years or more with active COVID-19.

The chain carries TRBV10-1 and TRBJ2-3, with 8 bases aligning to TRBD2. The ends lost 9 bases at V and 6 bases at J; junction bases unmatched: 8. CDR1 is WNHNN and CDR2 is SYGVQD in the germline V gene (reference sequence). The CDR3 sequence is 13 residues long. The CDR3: CARPRAGGDTQYF. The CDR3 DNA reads TGCGCCAGGCCTCGGGCGGGGGGCGATACGCAGTATTTT.

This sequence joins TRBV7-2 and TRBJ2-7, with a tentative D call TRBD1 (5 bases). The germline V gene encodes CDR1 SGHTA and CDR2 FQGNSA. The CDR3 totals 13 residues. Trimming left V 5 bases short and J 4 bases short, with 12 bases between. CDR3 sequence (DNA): TGTGCCAGCAGCCCCGGACACGTGTACGAGCAGTACTTC. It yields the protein CASSPGHVYEQYF.

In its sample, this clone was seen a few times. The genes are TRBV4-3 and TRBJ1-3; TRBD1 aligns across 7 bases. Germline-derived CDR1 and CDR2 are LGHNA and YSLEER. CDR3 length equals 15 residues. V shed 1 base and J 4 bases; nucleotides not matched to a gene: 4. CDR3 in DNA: TGCGCCAGCAGCCAAGGCCCGGGACAGGGAAACACCATATATTTT. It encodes CASSQGPGQGNTIYF.

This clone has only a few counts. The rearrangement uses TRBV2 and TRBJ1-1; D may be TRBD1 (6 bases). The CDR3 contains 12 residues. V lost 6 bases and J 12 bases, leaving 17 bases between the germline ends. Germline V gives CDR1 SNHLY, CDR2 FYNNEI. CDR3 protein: CASRTTGPRTFF. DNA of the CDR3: TGTGCCAGCAGGACTACAGGGCCGAGGACTTTCTTT.

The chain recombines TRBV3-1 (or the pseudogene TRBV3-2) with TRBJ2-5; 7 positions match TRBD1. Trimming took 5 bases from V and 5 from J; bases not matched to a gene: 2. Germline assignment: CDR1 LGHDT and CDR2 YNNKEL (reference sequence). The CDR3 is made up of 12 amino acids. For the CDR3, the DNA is TGTGCCAGCAGCAAGGACAGGGAGACCCAGTACTTC. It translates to CASSKDRETQYF.

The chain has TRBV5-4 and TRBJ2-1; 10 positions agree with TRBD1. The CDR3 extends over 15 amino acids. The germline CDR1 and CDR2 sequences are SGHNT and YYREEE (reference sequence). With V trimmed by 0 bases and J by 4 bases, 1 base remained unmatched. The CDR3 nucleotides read TGTGCCAGCAGCTTGGGGGACAGGGGATACAATGAGCAGTTCTTC. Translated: CASSLGDRGYNEQFF.

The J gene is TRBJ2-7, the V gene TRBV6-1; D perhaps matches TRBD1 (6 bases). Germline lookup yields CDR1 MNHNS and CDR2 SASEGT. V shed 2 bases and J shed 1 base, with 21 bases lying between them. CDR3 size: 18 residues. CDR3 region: CASSELFGFDRFSYEQYF. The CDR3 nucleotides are TGTGCCAGCAGTGAATTGTTCGGATTCGACAGGTTTTCCTACGAGCAGTACTTC.

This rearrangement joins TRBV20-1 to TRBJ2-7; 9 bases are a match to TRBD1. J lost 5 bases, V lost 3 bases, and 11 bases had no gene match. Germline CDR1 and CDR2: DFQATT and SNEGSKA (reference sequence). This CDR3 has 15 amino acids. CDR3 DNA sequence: TGCAGTGCTAGTGAGGTGACAGGGGGAGTCCACGAGCAGTACTTC. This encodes CSASEVTGGVHEQYF.

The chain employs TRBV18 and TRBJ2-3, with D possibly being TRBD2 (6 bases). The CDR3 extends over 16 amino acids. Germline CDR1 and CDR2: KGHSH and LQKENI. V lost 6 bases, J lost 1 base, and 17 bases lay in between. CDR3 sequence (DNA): TGTGCCAGCTCCCCAGCAGCCGGCGGGGGCACAGATACGCAGTATTTT. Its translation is CASSPAAGGGTDTQYF.

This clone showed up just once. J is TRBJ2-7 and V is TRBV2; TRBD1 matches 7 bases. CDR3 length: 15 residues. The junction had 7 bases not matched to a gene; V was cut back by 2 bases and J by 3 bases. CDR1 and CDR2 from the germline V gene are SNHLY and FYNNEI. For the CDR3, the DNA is TGTGCCAGCAGTGAATTAATGGGGGACAGCTACGAGCAGTACTTC. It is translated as CASSELMGDSYEQYF.

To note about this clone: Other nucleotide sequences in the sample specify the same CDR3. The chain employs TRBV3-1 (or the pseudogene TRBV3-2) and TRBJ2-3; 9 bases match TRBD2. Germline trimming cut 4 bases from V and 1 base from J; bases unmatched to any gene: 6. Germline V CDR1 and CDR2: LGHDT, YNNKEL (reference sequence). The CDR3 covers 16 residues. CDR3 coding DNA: TGTGCCAGCAGCCGGGGATTAGCGGGGGGCACAGATACGCAGTATTTT. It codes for CASSRGLAGGTDTQYF.

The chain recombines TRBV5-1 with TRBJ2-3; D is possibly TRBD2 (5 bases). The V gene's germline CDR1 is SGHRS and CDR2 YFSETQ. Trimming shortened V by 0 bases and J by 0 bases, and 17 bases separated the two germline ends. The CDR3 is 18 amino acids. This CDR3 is CASSLAIGSYSSTDTQYF. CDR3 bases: TGCGCCAGCAGCTTGGCCATTGGGAGTTACTCTAGCACAGATACGCAGTATTTT. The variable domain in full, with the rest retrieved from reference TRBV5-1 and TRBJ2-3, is KAGVTQTPRYLIKTRGQQVTLSCSPISGHRSVSWYQQTPGQGLQFLFEYFSETQRNKGNFPGRFSGRQFSNSRSEMNVSTLELGDSALYLCASSLAIGSYSSTDTQYFGPGTRLTVL.